Following are 30 T cell receptor beta chains from one sample sequenced in a study of vaccination and CD4 T cells after COVID-19. TCRdb independently ran MiXCR on the PCR reads; one entry per CDR3 protein. The sample lists about 15,000 distinct CDR3 sequences; less than 75% were seen once. The source material was CD4+ T cells from blood, sampled after SARS-CoV-2 vaccination. The source is a human donor who had recovered from COVID-19.

This clonotype was counted between two and nine times. This sequence joins TRBV6-1 and TRBJ1-5; no reliable D call. CDR1 MNHNS and CDR2 SASEGT come from the germline V gene. V dropped 6 bases and J dropped 5 bases, with 17 bases sitting between them. The CDR3 consists of 15 residues. This CDR3 reads CASRVALNRDQPQHF. DNA for the CDR3: TGTGCCAGCAGGGTTGCCTTAAACCGGGATCAGCCCCAGCATTTT.

The chain is built from TRBV29-1 and TRBJ2-1; weak D call: TRBD2 (5 bases). Trimming took off 2 bases at V and 7 bases at J, with 21 bases between the two ends. Germline lookup yields CDR1 SQVTM and CDR2 ANQGSEA. The CDR3 has 16 amino acids. The CDR3 spells CSVEPLGGLIGNEQFF. In nucleotides, the CDR3 is TGCAGCGTTGAACCACTGGGCGGGTTGATAGGTAATGAGCAGTTCTTC.

This chain uses TRBV6-1 with TRBJ2-1, with TRBD2 as a possible D gene (6 bases). Per germline, CDR1 MNHNS and CDR2 SASEGT. V dropped 6 bases and J dropped 5 bases, with 20 bases sitting between them. The CDR3 extends over 16 amino acids. The DNA of the CDR3 is TGTGCCAGCAGGGAACCTACGGGACTGAAACACAATGAGCAGTTCTTC. It is translated as CASREPTGLKHNEQFF.

This CDR3 is CASTIGGTLTGELFF. The CDR3 DNA follows: TGTGCCAGCACTATAGGTGGGACGCTGACCGGGGAGCTGTTTTTT. The V gene is TRBV11-2, the J gene TRBJ2-2; D is perhaps TRBD1 or TRBD2 (5 bases each). CDR1 and CDR2 (germline): SGHAT, FQNNGV. CDR3 size: 15 residues. V lost 7 bases and J 5 bases, leaving 17 bases between the germline ends.

This rearrangement joins TRBV6-5 to TRBJ1-5; tentatively, D is TRBD1 (5 bases). Deletions cut 4 bases from V and 0 bases from J, with 13 bases between. The CDR3 runs to 16 residues. Per germline, CDR1 MNHEY and CDR2 SVGAGI. The CDR3 nucleotides are TGTGCCAGCAGTTCTTCTCAGGGAAATAGCAATCAGCCCCAGCATTTT. Protein product: CASSSSQGNSNQPQHF.

The rearrangement links TRBV20-1 to TRBJ2-7; TRBD1 or TRBD2 may be the D gene (5 bases each). Germline V gives CDR1 DFQATT, CDR2 SNEGSKA (reference sequence). Trimming removed 0 bases at V and 4 bases at J, with 16 bases between. The CDR3 runs 15 residues. CDR3: CSARDPRGTLYEQYF. The CDR3 DNA reads TGCAGTGCTAGAGACCCCCGGGGCACCCTATACGAGCAGTACTTC.

The chain has TRBV5-1 and TRBJ2-7; tentatively, D is TRBD2 (6 bases). Trimming shortened V by 2 bases and J by 4 bases, and 13 bases separated the two germline ends. Germline loops: CDR1 SGHRS, CDR2 YFSETQ. There are 14 residues in the CDR3. The chain's CDR3 is CASSLSGVEYEQYF. The CDR3 bases are TGCGCCAGCAGCTTATCGGGAGTGGAGTACGAGCAGTACTTC.

This clonotype was counted only a few times. The chain uses TRBV6-1 and TRBJ2-7, with TRBD1 identical over 8 bases. V lost 6 bases to trimming and J lost 3 bases; unmatched junction nucleotides: 13. The germline gives CDR1 MNHNS, CDR2 SASEGT. This CDR3 is built from 16 residues. Here the CDR3 DNA reads TGTGCCAGCAGCCAAAGAACCGGGACAGGTAACTACGAGCAGTACTTC. Encoded protein: CASSQRTGTGNYEQYF.

V usage is TRBV6-5 and J usage is TRBJ2-1; D may match TRBD1 or TRBD2 (5 bases each). Germline V gene sequence: CDR1 MNHEY, CDR2 SVGAGI. This CDR3 is built from 14 residues. The V end was cut by 4 bases, the J end by 4 bases, with 11 bases between. This chain's CDR3 is CASSWDGRYNEQFF. In DNA form, the CDR3 reads TGTGCCAGCAGTTGGGACGGACGATACAATGAGCAGTTCTTC.

This chain joins TRBV20-1 and TRBJ1-6; D remains ambiguous. This CDR3 region has 15 residues. Germline CDR1 reads DFQATT; CDR2 reads SNEGSKA (reference sequence). Trimming removed 0 bases from V and 0 bases from J, with 6 bases in between. CDR3 loop: CSARDGNSYNSPLHF. The CDR3 DNA sequence: TGCAGTGCTAGAGATGGGAACTCCTATAATTCACCCCTCCACTTT.

Worth noting for this clonotype: At one end the junction does not follow the germline gene, possibly because of a read error. The chain joins TRBV18 to TRBJ1-5; D unclear. From germline, CDR1 is KGHSH and CDR2 LQKENI. This CDR3 has 15 amino acids. The CDR3 DNA follows: TGTGCCAGCTCATCGGACGGCGGTGGCAATCAACCCCAGCATTTT. Encoded protein: CASSSDGGGNQPQHF.

The gene calls are TRBV4-3 and TRBJ2-3; D remains unclear. Germline V CDR1 and CDR2: LGHNA, YSLEER. The CDR3 totals 15 residues. V was trimmed by 4 bases and J by 0 bases, leaving 11 bases between them. Written as DNA, the CDR3 is TGCGCCAGCAGCCTATCCTTGATCAGCACAGATACGCAGTATTTT. Translated, it gives CASSLSLISTDTQYF.

The genes are TRBV20-1 and TRBJ1-3, with TRBD1 matching 8 bases. The germline gives CDR1 DFQATT, CDR2 SNEGSKA (reference sequence). V trimming: 1 base; J trimming: 2 bases; junction bases outside the gene matches: 4. CDR3 size: 15 residues. The CDR3 nucleotides read TGCAGTGCTAGAGGACAGGGGCGTACTGGAAACACCATATATTTT. Its translation: CSARGQGRTGNTIYF.

There are a few counts of this clonotype. This rearrangement joins TRBV15 to TRBJ2-3; no firm D call. The V end was cut by 0 bases, the J end by 0 bases, with 13 bases between. CDR1 is LNHNV and CDR2 is YYDKDF in the germline V gene (reference sequence). The CDR3 extends over 17 amino acids. As DNA, the CDR3 is TGTGCCACCAGCAGAGATTTGTGGGATAGCAGCACAGATACGCAGTATTTT. As protein: CATSRDLWDSSTDTQYF.

The chain links TRBV19 to TRBJ2-7; 8 nucleotides agree with TRBD2. V was clipped by 9 bases and J by 1 base; unmatched bases: 11. The CDR3 is 15 residues long. Germline CDR1 LNHDA, CDR2 SQIVND (reference sequence). The CDR3 loop reads CASRVAGGLSYEQYF. The CDR3 bases are TGTGCCAGCCGAGTTGCGGGAGGACTTTCCTACGAGCAGTACTTC.

The rearrangement links TRBV2 to TRBJ1-1; a possible D gene is TRBD1 (6 bases). The CDR3 length is 14 residues. Deletions cut 6 bases from V and 1 base from J, with 12 bases between. Germline V gene data show CDR1 as SNHLY and CDR2 as FYNNEI. CDR3 residues: CASRGAPQNTEAFF. The CDR3, as DNA: TGTGCCAGCAGGGGGGCGCCTCAGAACACTGAAGCTTTCTTT.

This clonotype was observed a single time. The V call is TRBV10-3, the J call TRBJ1-1; possible D gene TRBD1, 5 bases. The length of the CDR3 is 13 residues. V was shortened by 3 bases and J by 6 bases, with 11 bases between the two germline ends. Germline values: CDR1 ENHRY, CDR2 SYGVKD. CDR3 nucleotide sequence: TGTGCCATCAGTGAATGGCAGGGCGCTGAAGCTTTCTTT. It codes for CAISEWQGAEAFF.

The chain links TRBV7-3 to TRBJ2-5; the D is unclear. Deletions cut 1 base from V and 2 bases from J, with 8 bases between. CDR1 is SGHTA and CDR2 is FQGTGA in the germline V gene. The CDR3 is 14 residues long. The CDR3 nucleotides read TGTGCCAGCAGCTTAAACGGGCTACAAGAGACCCAGTACTTC. It encodes CASSLNGLQETQYF.

The J gene is TRBJ2-7, the V gene TRBV6-5, with D unresolved. Germline CDR1 reads MNHEY; CDR2 reads SVGAGI. The CDR3 covers 14 residues. Deletions cut 0 bases from V and 3 bases from J, with 9 bases between. In nucleotides, the CDR3 is TGTGCCAGCAGTTACTCTGCCAGTCGCTACGAGCAGTACTTC. Translated, it gives CASSYSASRYEQYF.

This clonotype came up a few times. The chain links TRBV5-1 to TRBJ2-5, with 10 bases lining up with TRBD2. This CDR3 has 17 amino acids. V trimming: 4 bases; J trimming: 4 bases; junction bases outside the gene matches: 13. Per germline, CDR1 SGHRS and CDR2 YFSETQ. CDR3 protein: CASSPGGASGRRETQYF. CDR3 coding DNA: TGCGCCAGCAGCCCCGGGGGGGCTAGCGGGAGAAGAGAGACCCAGTACTTC.

The chain combines TRBV7-2 with TRBJ2-2, with a tentative D call TRBD2 (5 bases). The CDR3 is made up of 15 amino acids. Trimming left V 5 bases short and J 0 bases short, with 10 bases between. Germline values: CDR1 SGHTA, CDR2 FQGNSA. The CDR3 spells CASSPSYPNTGELFF. CDR3 nucleotides: TGTGCCAGCAGCCCTAGCTATCCGAACACCGGGGAGCTGTTTTTT.

This rearrangement joins TRBV20-1 to TRBJ2-2, with 7 bases aligning to TRBD2. This CDR3 contains 17 residues. Germline V gene sequence: CDR1 DFQATT, CDR2 SNEGSKA (reference sequence). V was clipped by 0 bases and J by 1 base; unmatched bases: 8. CDR3 nucleotides: TGCAGTGCTAGAGACCCCTTCGGCGGGGGGAACACCGGGGAGCTGTTTTTT. Residues: CSARDPFGGGNTGELFF.

The chain recombines TRBV12-3 or TRBV12-4 with TRBJ1-6; D perhaps matches TRBD1 (5 bases). The CDR3 is 12 amino acids. Trimming removed 6 bases from V and 7 bases from J, with 7 bases in between. This CDR3 reads CASRRGNSPLHF. CDR3 nucleotides: TGTGCCAGCAGGAGGGGAAATTCACCCCTCCACTTT.

This sequence joins TRBV27 and TRBJ2-1, with TRBD1 identical over 12 bases. From germline, CDR1 is MNHEY and CDR2 SMNVEV (reference sequence). After removal of 3 bases from V and 9 bases from J, the junction contained 6 bases not matched to a gene. The CDR3 has 15 amino acids. The CDR3 reads CASSLWDRGLGEQFF. The CDR3 coding sequence is TGTGCCAGCAGTTTGTGGGACAGGGGGCTGGGTGAGCAGTTCTTC.

There are a few counts of this clonotype. This chain connects TRBV7-3 to TRBJ2-3; D perhaps matches TRBD2 (5 bases). Trimming stripped 2 bases from V and 4 bases from J, with 7 bases between. This CDR3 region has 13 residues. Germline CDR1 SGHTA, CDR2 FQGTGA. CDR3 loop: CASSLLSADTQYF. CDR3 coding DNA: TGTGCCAGCAGCTTACTTAGCGCAGATACGCAGTATTTT.

This clonotype appeared a single time. This chain joins TRBV15 and TRBJ1-4, with a tentative D call TRBD1 (6 bases). The CDR3 runs to 19 residues. Trimming pared 0 bases from V and 5 bases from J, leaving 22 bases between. Germline lookup yields CDR1 LNHNV and CDR2 YYDKDF (reference sequence). The CDR3 coding sequence is TGTGCCACCAGCAGAGATAAGGACAGAGTTGGTGAGAAGAATGAAAAACTGTTTTTT. Protein sequence: CATSRDKDRVGEKNEKLFF.

The chain is built from TRBV24-1 and TRBJ1-5; D unclear. Germline V lookup: CDR1 KGHDR, CDR2 SFDVKD. This CDR3 has 14 residues. V was cut by 1 base and J by 3 bases, with 6 bases left in between. This CDR3 is CATSDFSYNQPQHF. CDR3 sequence (DNA): TGTGCCACCAGTGATTTCAGTTACAATCAGCCCCAGCATTTT.

The DNA for the CDR3 is TGTGCCAGCAGTGAAGGACCGAACACCGGGGAGCTGTTTTTT. Amino acid sequence: CASSEGPNTGELFF. The V gene is TRBV6-1, the J gene TRBJ2-2; no clear D gene. V dropped 1 base and J dropped 0 bases, with 3 bases sitting between them. Germline loops: CDR1 MNHNS, CDR2 SASEGT. The CDR3 sequence is 14 residues long.

This clonotype was observed a few times. This chain uses TRBV15 with TRBJ1-3; D gene uncertain. CDR1 LNHNV and CDR2 YYDKDF come from the germline V gene (reference sequence). The CDR3 is 15 residues long. V lost 0 bases, J lost 8 bases, and 14 bases lay in between. In DNA form, the CDR3 reads TGTGCCACCAGCAGAGAGCCCCAGAGTAGGGACACCATATATTTT. Translated: CATSREPQSRDTIYF.

J is TRBJ1-6 and V is TRBV7-6; weak D call: TRBD1 (5 bases). CDR3 size: 16 residues. The germline CDR1 and CDR2 sequences are SGHVS and FNYEAQ. Trimming cost V 0 bases and J 8 bases, with 14 bases left between them. As DNA, the CDR3 is TGTGCCAGCAGCTTAGCGAGGCGGGGCGGGTATTCACCCCTCCACTTT. This translates into CASSLARRGGYSPLHF.